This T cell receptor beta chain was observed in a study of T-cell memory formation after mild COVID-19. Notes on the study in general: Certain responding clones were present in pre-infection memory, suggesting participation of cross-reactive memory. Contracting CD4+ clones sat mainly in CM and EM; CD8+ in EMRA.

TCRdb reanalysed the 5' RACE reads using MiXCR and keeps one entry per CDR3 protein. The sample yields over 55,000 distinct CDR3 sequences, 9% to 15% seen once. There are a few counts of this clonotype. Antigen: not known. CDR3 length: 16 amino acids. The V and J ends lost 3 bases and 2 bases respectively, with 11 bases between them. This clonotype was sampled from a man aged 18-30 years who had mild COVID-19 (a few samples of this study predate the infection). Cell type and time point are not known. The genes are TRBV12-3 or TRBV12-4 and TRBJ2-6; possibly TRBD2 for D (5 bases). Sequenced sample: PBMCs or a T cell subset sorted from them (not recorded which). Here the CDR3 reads CASSFRGITGANVLTF. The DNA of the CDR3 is TGTGCCAGCAGTTTTCGGGGTATTACTGGGGCCAACGTCCTGACTTTC.